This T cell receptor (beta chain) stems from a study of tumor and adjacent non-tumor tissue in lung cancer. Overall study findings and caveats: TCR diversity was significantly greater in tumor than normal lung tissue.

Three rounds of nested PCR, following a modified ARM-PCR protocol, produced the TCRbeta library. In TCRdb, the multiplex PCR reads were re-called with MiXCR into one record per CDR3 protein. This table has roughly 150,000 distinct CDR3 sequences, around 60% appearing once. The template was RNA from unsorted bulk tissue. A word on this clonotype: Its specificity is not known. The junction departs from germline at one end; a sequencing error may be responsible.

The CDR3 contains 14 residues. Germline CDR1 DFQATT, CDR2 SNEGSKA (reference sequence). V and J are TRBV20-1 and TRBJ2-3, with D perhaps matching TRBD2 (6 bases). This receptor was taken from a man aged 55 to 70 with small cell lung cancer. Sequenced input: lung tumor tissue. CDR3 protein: CSARVVSGADTHYF. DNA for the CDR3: TGCAGTGCTAGAGTGGTTAGCGGCGCAGATACGCATTATTTT.